This entry describes one T cell receptor beta chain. As yet, its antigen is unknown. The data stem from a study of cytomegalovirus exposure and HLA in healthy donors. Donors in the study were healthy people who gave bone marrow. The study's findings and limits: A previous analysis found most TCR beta V segments productive roughly 87% or roughly 30% of the time.

The PCR used 60 Vbeta and 13 Jbeta primers. The repertoire was sequenced with immunoSEQ multiplex PCR; TCRdb's copy has only in-frame clones and lacks some. The sample shows about 100,000 clones, roughly 82% of them seen only once. The receptor was isolated from a woman in her late teens or twenties in good health and CMV-seronegative. The sequencing sample was made of PBMCs.

The chain's CDR3 is CASSPQLANEQFF. CDR3 sequence (DNA): TGTGCCAGCAGCCCCCAACTAGCAAATGAGCAGTTCTTC. The chain couples TRBV6-4 to TRBJ2-1, with D possibly matching TRBD2 (6 bases). V lost 6 bases, J lost 7 bases, and 13 bases lay in between. The CDR3 length is 13 residues. Germline V gives CDR1 MRHNA, CDR2 SNTAGT.